One sample yielded the 9 T cell receptor beta chains listed below, sequenced in a study of T cell responses to AZD1222 COVID-19 vaccine. Data came from immunoSEQ multiplex PCR; TCRdb stores just in-frame clones and leaves some out. The repertoire holds more than 75,000 clones, 83% seen once, with about 1.3% in the top ten. The sample here was peripheral blood, taken 28 days after the second AZD1222 dose. These receptors all come from an adult who received the AZD1222 COVID-19 vaccine.

This clone has a single count. The J gene is TRBJ1-4, the V gene TRBV2; D might be TRBD1 (5 bases). The germline gives CDR1 SNHLY, CDR2 FYNNEI. Trimming pared 6 bases from V and 4 bases from J, leaving 12 bases between. The CDR3 loop spans 14 amino acids. The CDR3 is CASRAGQINEKLFF. The CDR3 nucleotides read TGTGCCAGCAGGGCAGGGCAGATTAATGAAAAACTGTTTTTT. Full variable domain (rest looked up from reference TRBV2 and TRBJ1-4): EPEVTQTPSHQVTQMGQEVILRCVPISNHLYFYWYRQILGQKVEFLVSFYNNEISEKSEIFDDQFSVERPDGSNFTLKIRSTKLEDSAMYFCASRAGQINEKLFFGSGTQLSVL.

V is TRBV7-2 and J is TRBJ1-4; a possible D gene is TRBD1 (6 bases). V gave up 7 bases and J gave up 0 bases, with 18 bases separating them. The CDR3 has 17 amino acids. Germline V gives CDR1 SGHTA, CDR2 FQGNSA. The CDR3 bases are TGTGCCAGCAAGGGCTCGCCGGACAGTCCAACTAATGAAAAACTGTTTTTT. It yields the protein CASKGSPDSPTNEKLFF. Complete variable domain (other parts from reference TRBV7-2 and TRBJ1-4): GAGVSQSPSNKVTEKGKDVELRCDPISGHTALYWYRQSLGQGLEFLIYFQGNSAPDKSGLPSDRFSAERTGGSVSTLTIQRTQQEDSAVYLCASKGSPDSPTNEKLFFGSGTQLSVL.

V and J are TRBV9 and TRBJ2-1; the D is unclear. Germline V lookup: CDR1 SGDLS, CDR2 YYNGEE. The CDR3 is 15 amino acids. Trimming removed 1 base from V and 0 bases from J, with 8 bases in between. The CDR3 coding sequence is TGTGCCAGCAGCGTAAGTGAGGCCTCCTACAATGAGCAGTTCTTC. It specifies CASSVSEASYNEQFF.

The V gene is TRBV3-1 (or the pseudogene TRBV3-2), the J gene TRBJ2-3; the D is unclear. V was shortened by 1 base and J by 0 bases, with 5 bases between the two germline ends. CDR3 size: 14 residues. Germline CDR1 reads LGHDT; CDR2 reads YNNKEL (reference sequence). CDR3 DNA: TGTGCCAGCAGCCAAGGGGAAAGCACAGATACGCAGTATTTT. As protein: CASSQGESTDTQYF.

V usage is TRBV5-6 and J usage is TRBJ1-4, with D uncertain. CDR3 size: 16 residues. CDR1 and CDR2 from the germline V gene are SGHDT and YYEEEE. The V end was cut by 0 bases, the J end by 6 bases, with 15 bases between. CDR3 loop: CASSLAGFGDDEKLFF. The CDR3, as DNA: TGTGCCAGCAGCTTGGCTGGGTTCGGAGATGATGAAAAACTGTTTTTT. Looking up the rest from reference TRBV5-6 and TRBJ1-4 gives the full variable domain: DAGVTQSPTHLIKTRGQQVTLRCSPKSGHDTVSWYQQALGQGPQFIFQYYEEEERQRGNFPDRFSGHQFPNYSSELNVNALLLGDSALYLCASSLAGFGDDEKLFFGSGTQLSVL.

The CDR3 nucleotides are TGTGCCAGCAGTCCTGGACTTGTCGCTCTGGGGGCCAACGTCCTGACTTTC. Its translation is CASSPGLVALGANVLTF. The chain is built from TRBV28 and TRBJ2-6; weak D call: TRBD2 (5 bases). CDR1 and CDR2 from the germline V gene are MDHEN and SYDVKM. V lost 5 bases and J 4 bases, leaving 18 bases between the germline ends. This CDR3 is built from 17 residues.

This clone showed up just once. The chain employs TRBV27 and TRBJ2-7; the D gene could be TRBD1 or TRBD2 (7 bases each). The ends were cut back, 10 bases at V and 5 bases at J, with 27 bases in the middle. CDR1 and CDR2 from the germline V gene are MNHEY and SMNVEV (reference sequence). The CDR3 extends over 16 amino acids. The CDR3 DNA sequence: TGTGCCACAGCAGGGGGGAGGGCAGGGGCTTTCAACGAGCAGTACTTC. Its translation is CATAGGRAGAFNEQYF.

V gene TRBV27 combines with J gene TRBJ1-5; weak D call: TRBD1 (6 bases). CDR1 is MNHEY and CDR2 is SMNVEV in the germline V gene (reference sequence). V was trimmed by 6 bases and J by 7 bases, leaving 16 bases between them. The CDR3 runs 14 residues. This CDR3 is CASRLSGVGQPQHF. Here the CDR3 DNA reads TGTGCCAGCAGGCTCTCAGGGGTTGGGCAGCCCCAGCATTTT.

This clone has only a few counts. The V gene is TRBV7-2, the J gene TRBJ2-1; 9 bases are shared with TRBD2. This CDR3 region has 16 residues. Trimming removed 3 bases from V and 4 bases from J; junction bases left unmatched: 7. The germline CDR1 and CDR2 sequences are SGHTA and FQGNSA. The CDR3 loop is CASSFGAGGLYNEQFF. The CDR3 nucleotides are TGTGCCAGCAGCTTCGGGGCGGGAGGGCTTTACAATGAGCAGTTCTTC.